What follows are 9 T cell receptor beta chains derived from one specimen sequenced in a study of OX40 agonist ivuxolimab in advanced cancers. The table came from immunoSEQ multiplex PCR; TCRdb's copy has only in-frame clones and leaves some out. The sample gives nearly 110,000 clones, approximately 90% of which show up once; roughly 1.1% is in the top ten. This specimen was CD4+ or CD8+ T cells sorted from blood, taken in a trial of the OX40 agonist ivuxolimab. Receptor source: an adult with an advanced solid tumor such as melanoma, head and neck, liver or kidney cancer.

The rearrangement joins TRBV7-9 to TRBJ2-5; TRBD1 might be the D (6 bases). The germline gives CDR1 SEHNR, CDR2 FQNEAQ (reference sequence). CDR3 length equals 16 residues. V was clipped by 2 bases and J by 2 bases, with 15 bases between them. The CDR3 DNA reads TGTGCCAGCAGCTTAAGCCGGACAGAAAAACAAGAGACCCAGTACTTC. It encodes CASSLSRTEKQETQYF.

This chain joins TRBV5-4 and TRBJ2-2; D possibly corresponds to TRBD2 (5 bases). CDR1 is SGHNT, CDR2 YYREEE, per germline (reference sequence). V was cut by 0 bases and J by 4 bases, with 10 bases left in between. The CDR3 contains 15 residues. The chain's CDR3 is CASSLAQAGTGELFF. CDR3 coding DNA: TGTGCCAGCAGCTTGGCGCAGGCGGGCACCGGGGAGCTGTTTTTT. The full variable domain, with the rest looked up from reference TRBV5-4 and TRBJ2-2, is ETGVTQSPTHLIKTRGQQVTLRCSSQSGHNTVSWYQQALGQGPQFIFQYYREEENGRGNFPPRFSGLQFPNYSSELNVNALELDDSALYLCASSLAQAGTGELFFGEGSRLTVL.

The chain couples TRBV6-4 to TRBJ1-2; 7 nucleotides match TRBD1. This CDR3 contains 16 residues. With V trimmed by 6 bases and J by 3 bases, 13 bases remained unmatched. The germline gives CDR1 MRHNA, CDR2 SNTAGT. In nucleotides, the CDR3 is TGTGCCAGCAGCATACTAGAACGGGGACAGCACTATGGCTACACCTTC. Translating gives CASSILERGQHYGYTF.

This sequence joins TRBV6-6 and TRBJ1-5; D not certain. V lost 5 bases, J lost 7 bases, and 9 bases lay in between. Germline V gene lookup returns CDR1 MNHNY and CDR2 SVGAGI (reference sequence). This CDR3 has 12 amino acids. In DNA, the CDR3 is TGTGCCAGCAGTCTTCCGGGCCAGCCCCAGCATTTT. This codes for CASSLPGQPQHF.

This clone has just a few counts. The chain links TRBV5-1 to TRBJ1-6; D is possibly TRBD1 (6 bases). Between the trimmed V and J ends, which lost 0 bases and 9 bases, there was a span of 13 bases. Germline V gene lookup returns CDR1 SGHRS and CDR2 YFSETQ. The CDR3 sequence is 15 residues long. The CDR3 spells CASSLEQGSVSPLHF. CDR3 DNA sequence: TGCGCCAGCAGCTTGGAACAGGGTTCCGTTTCACCCCTCCACTTT.

In this sample, this clone turned up a few times. V gene TRBV20-1 combines with J gene TRBJ1-1; D remains unclear. This CDR3 contains 11 residues. Germline CDR1 and CDR2: DFQATT and SNEGSKA (reference sequence). Trimming cost V 1 base and J 5 bases, with 5 bases left between them. The CDR3 DNA is TGCAGTGCTAGAGCCCATACTGAAGCTTTCTTT. It is translated as CSARAHTEAFF.

This chain uses TRBV28 with TRBJ2-5; possibly TRBD2 for D (5 bases). Germline CDR1 MDHEN, CDR2 SYDVKM. CDR3 length equals 11 residues. Trimming shortened V by 6 bases and J by 11 bases, and 13 bases separated the two germline ends. CDR3 in amino acids: CASSRLGEQYF. CDR3 nucleotide sequence: TGTGCCAGCAGCCGACTTGGGGAGCAGTACTTC.

The genes are TRBV5-1 and TRBJ2-1; the match to TRBD1 covers 11 bases. The CDR3 contains 15 residues. The germline CDR1 and CDR2 sequences are SGHRS and YFSETQ. The trim removed 3 bases at V and 8 bases at J, leaving 7 bases unmatched. The CDR3 coding sequence is TGCGCCAGCAGCTCAGGCAGGACAGGGGGCGATGAGCAGTTCTTC. Translation: CASSSGRTGGDEQFF.

The rearrangement links TRBV30 to TRBJ2-5; D ambiguous. CDR3 size: 13 residues. In germline, CDR1 is GTSNPN, CDR2 SVGIG (reference sequence). Deletions cut 0 bases from V and 1 base from J, with 6 bases between. CDR3 in amino acids: CAWSVSRQETQYF. CDR3 DNA sequence: TGTGCCTGGAGTGTATCCCGCCAAGAGACCCAGTACTTC.